This T cell receptor beta chain was identified during a study of T-cell memory formation after mild COVID-19. Study-wide results and limits: Most CD4+ clones that shrank were in CM and EM, while CD8+ ones turned up in EMRA. Pre-infection memory held some responding clones, suggesting pre-existing cross-reactive T cells responded.

TCRdb processed the 5' RACE reads anew with MiXCR; each CDR3 protein has one entry. The sample includes 350,000 to 550,000 distinct CDR3 sequences, 18% of them seen just once. Trimming removed 0 bases at V and 0 bases at J, with 9 bases between. This CDR3 has 16 residues. Germline CDR1 ENHRY, CDR2 SYGVKD. A few counts support this clonotype. What it binds is not known. The source of this sequence is a man aged 18 to 35 who had mild COVID-19 (a few samples of this study predate the infection). Cell type and time point are not known. This chain links TRBV10-3 with TRBJ1-5; D is unclear. Source material: PBMCs or a T cell subset sorted from them (not recorded which). In nucleotides, the CDR3 is TGTGCCATCAGTGAGTCTCCAGCATATAGCAATCAGCCCCAGCATTTT. Protein: CAISESPAYSNQPQHF.